One sample yielded the 2 T cell receptor beta chains listed below, sequenced in a study of shared clonotypes between healthy human individuals. Here immunoSEQ multiplex PCR was the method, and the copy in TCRdb shows in-frame clones only, minus some. Among just over 2,000,000 clones listed, around 96% were seen once. Cells designated naive CD8 were CD45RO-negative and were positively selected for CCR7, with terminally differentiated effector memory CD45RA+ cells excluded. Sequenced material: naive CD8+ T cells sorted from blood. These receptors were taken from a man aged 18-30 years in good health.

The genes are TRBV5-1 and TRBJ2-7, with 7 bases aligning to TRBD1. The length of the CDR3 is 14 residues. The junction had 5 bases not matched to a gene; V was cut back by 0 bases and J by 5 bases. The V gene's germline CDR1 is SGHRS and CDR2 YFSETQ. CDR3 bases: TGCGCCAGCAGCTTGGAACAGGGGATGAACGAGCAGTACTTC. Translated, it gives CASSLEQGMNEQYF.

This clone was detected only once. The gene calls are TRBV7-2 and TRBJ2-5, with TRBD2 identical over 8 bases. Germline CDR1 reads SGHTA; CDR2 reads FQGNSA. V shed 4 bases and J 1 base; nucleotides not matched to a gene: 14. The CDR3 covers 18 residues. CDR3 protein: CASSSPLGGLGLQETQYF. The CDR3 DNA reads TGTGCCAGCAGCTCTCCCCTCGGGGGACTAGGGCTCCAAGAGACCCAGTACTTC.